This TCR delta chain came from a study of γδ T cells in repeated Plasmodium falciparum infection. For the study at large: Four controlled malaria infections with P. falciparum NF54 spanned about 600 days. Samples were taken at baseline, before some infections, and 21 days after each.

TCRdb redid the clone calls on the multiplex PCR reads with CATT. The sample shows 70,000 to 95,000 delta-chain clones, roughly 1.4% of them seen only once. This clone was seen ten or more times. Its antigen remains unknown. General study findings and limits: Compared with Australian children, Malian Vdelta2-negative repertoires seemed more clonal, less diverse, less shared.

The junction had 12 bases not matched to a gene; V was cut back by 1 base and J by 0 bases. The CDR3 has 20 amino acids. CDR1 and CDR2 (germline): TSWWSYY, QGS. Vgamma9/Vdelta2+ and Vdelta2-negative gammadelta T cells were flow-sorted from PBMC for bulk sequencing. The TCR originated in a pool of human donors (malaria-infected and uninfected, not separated). Sequenced: gamma-delta T cells from blood. The chain has TRDV1 and TRDJ1; 12 bases are shared with TRDD3. In DNA form, the CDR3 reads TGTGCTCTTGGGGAACCTCAATTCTACTGGGGGATACTATACACCGATAAACTCATCTTT. Protein product: CALGEPQFYWGILYTDKLIF.